These 9 T cell receptor beta chains came from one sample sequenced in a study of blood T cell repertoires in COVID-19. Libraries were prepared by immunoSEQ multiplex PCR; TCRdb keeps only in-frame clonotypes and omits some of them. The sample yields 100,000 to 110,000 clones, roughly 79% seen once. The sample taken for sequencing was peripheral blood. The receptors here all came from a man in his 70s with active or convalescent COVID-19.

The rearrangement links TRBV24-1 to TRBJ2-1, with 8 bases fitting TRBD1. V gave up 9 bases and J gave up 5 bases; unmatched junction bases: 8. The length of the CDR3 is 14 residues. Germline values: CDR1 KGHDR, CDR2 SFDVKD. The CDR3 reads CATDRGGGNNEQFF. As DNA, the CDR3 is TGTGCCACCGACAGGGGTGGGGGCAACAATGAGCAGTTCTTC.

The genes are TRBV27 and TRBJ1-3; D is possibly TRBD1 (6 bases). The V end was cut by 4 bases, the J end by 2 bases, with 9 bases between. The CDR3 spans 14 residues. The germline CDR1 and CDR2 sequences are MNHEY and SMNVEV (reference sequence). CDR3: CASSSTGTGNTIYF. For the CDR3, the DNA is TGTGCCAGCAGTTCAACAGGGACTGGAAACACCATATATTTT.

This clone was picked up a small number of times. The chain is built from TRBV5-8 and TRBJ2-3; the D gene is possibly TRBD1 (5 bases). Germline CDR1 and CDR2: SGHTS and YDEGEE. Trimming removed 2 bases from V and 1 base from J, with 11 bases in between. CDR3 length: 15 residues. The DNA for the CDR3 is TGTGCCAGCAGCTTATGGCAGGGCGGCACAGATACGCAGTATTTT. It specifies CASSLWQGGTDTQYF. Full variable domain (rest looked up from reference TRBV5-8 and TRBJ2-3): EAGVTQSPTHLIKTRGQQATLRCSPISGHTSVYWYQQALGLGLQFLLWYDEGEERNRGNFPPRFSGRQFPNYSSELNVNALELEDSALYLCASSLWQGGTDTQYFGPGTRLTVL.

The chain combines TRBV27 with TRBJ2-3, with TRBD2 matching over 8 bases. Per the germline V gene, CDR1 is MNHEY and CDR2 is SMNVEV (reference sequence). The V gene end was trimmed by 8 bases and the J gene end by 2 bases; junction bases not matched to a gene: 6. The CDR3 is 14 amino acids. CDR3 DNA: TGTGCCAGCCGAAGCGGGAGTGTCACAGATACGCAGTATTTT. Encoded protein: CASRSGSVTDTQYF.

The genes are TRBV28 and TRBJ2-7, with D possibly matching TRBD2 (5 bases). CDR1 is MDHEN and CDR2 is SYDVKM in the germline V gene. Trimming took 8 bases from V and 5 from J, leaving 13 bases between them. CDR3 length equals 12 residues. The CDR3 nucleotides are TGTGCCAGCGAGGGCAGGTCCCACGAGCAGTACTTC. Its translation is CASEGRSHEQYF.

This rearrangement joins TRBV4-1 to TRBJ2-7; 11 bases agree with TRBD2. Germline V gene data show CDR1 as MGHRA and CDR2 as YSYEKL. V was clipped by 2 bases and J by 2 bases; unmatched bases: 2. The CDR3 loop spans 15 amino acids. Here the CDR3 reads CASSQQLAGAYEQYF. CDR3 coding DNA: TGCGCCAGCAGCCAACAACTAGCGGGAGCCTACGAGCAGTACTTC.

The chain recombines TRBV4-2 with TRBJ2-5, with TRBD2 matching over 11 bases. Germline V gives CDR1 LGHNA, CDR2 YNFKEQ. V lost 1 base, J lost 1 base, and 5 bases stayed unmatched. CDR3 size: 17 residues. In DNA form, the CDR3 reads TGTGCCAGCAGCCAAGTTAGCGGGGGGGAGAGCCAAGAGACCCAGTACTTC. Residues: CASSQVSGGESQETQYF.

The V and J genes are TRBV10-3 and TRBJ2-5; D perhaps matches TRBD2 (5 bases). From germline, CDR1 is ENHRY and CDR2 SYGVKD. CDR3 length: 12 residues. The V and J ends lost 4 bases and 2 bases respectively, with 5 bases between them. The CDR3 bases are TGTGCCATCAGTGGGGAGCAAGAGACCCAGTACTTC. This gives the protein CAISGEQETQYF.

This chain connects TRBV9 to TRBJ2-2, with D possibly TRBD2 on 5 matching bases. CDR3 length equals 15 residues. Germline V gene sequence: CDR1 SGDLS, CDR2 YYNGEE. V lost 6 bases and J lost 4, with 16 bases in between. For the CDR3, the DNA is TGTGCCAGCAAAAGGACGTCGGCGGGCACCGGGGAGCTGTTTTTT. This codes for CASKRTSAGTGELFF.